These 18 T cell receptor beta chains came from one sample sequenced in a study of cytomegalovirus exposure and HLA in healthy donors. Libraries were prepared by immunoSEQ multiplex PCR; TCRdb keeps only in-frame clonotypes and omits some of them. Of about 350,000 clones in the sample, about 85% were seen once. Input material: PBMCs. The receptor source for this set is a woman aged 25 to 39 in good health and CMV-seropositive.

V usage is TRBV18 and J usage is TRBJ2-5; 9 bases are a match to TRBD2. Trimming took 3 bases from V and 2 from J; bases not matched to a gene: 7. This CDR3 spans 16 amino acids. CDR1 and CDR2 from the germline V gene are KGHSH and LQKENI. The CDR3 DNA reads as TGTGCCAGCTCACCCAGGATAGCGGGGGATCAAGAGACCCAGTACTTC. Translated, it gives CASSPRIAGDQETQYF.

The chain employs TRBV19 and TRBJ1-2; D is possibly TRBD1 (6 bases). The CDR3 runs 17 residues. V lost 7 bases, J lost 4 bases, and 25 bases lay in between. Germline CDR1 LNHDA, CDR2 SQIVND (reference sequence). In DNA form, the CDR3 reads TGTGCCAGTAAAATCCCGGGACGGGGAAAAGGGGGCTATGGCTACACCTTC. This codes for CASKIPGRGKGGYGYTF.

The rearrangement joins TRBV29-1 to TRBJ1-2; no firm D call. The CDR3 totals 12 residues. The V and J ends lost 2 bases and 4 bases respectively, with 8 bases between them. Germline CDR1 reads SQVTM; CDR2 reads ANQGSEA. CDR3 in DNA: TGCAGCGTTGAATGGGCCGCCTATGGCTACACCTTC. The encoded protein is CSVEWAAYGYTF.

The genes are TRBV27 and TRBJ1-5; the match to TRBD1 covers 12 bases. The CDR3 runs to 15 residues. The germline gives CDR1 MNHEY, CDR2 SMNVEV (reference sequence). Unmatched junction bases numbered 8, after V lost 5 bases and J lost 9 bases. CDR3 bases: TGTGCCAGCAGTCTAGCGGGACAGGGGGCCTGGCCCCAGCATTTT. As protein: CASSLAGQGAWPQHF.

The V call is TRBV29-1, the J call TRBJ2-3; 8 bases map to TRBD1. Trimming at V came to 0 bases and at J to 1 base, leaving 12 bases not matched to a gene. The V gene's germline CDR1 is SQVTM and CDR2 ANQGSEA. The CDR3 runs to 18 residues. CDR3 in DNA: TGCAGCGTTGAAGATGGGGCGCAGGGGGCGAGGGGCACAGATACGCAGTATTTT. It codes for CSVEDGAQGARGTDTQYF.

This sequence joins TRBV9 and TRBJ1-1; D remains ambiguous. This CDR3 comprises 15 residues. Germline CDR1 is SGDLS and CDR2 is YYNGEE. With 4 bases removed from V and 1 base from J, the gap between germline ends came to 14 bases. Here the CDR3 DNA reads TGTGCCAGCAGCCCACACCGGGCATGGAACACTGAAGCTTTCTTT. This encodes CASSPHRAWNTEAFF. Filled out from reference TRBV9 and TRBJ1-1, the complete variable domain reads DSGVTQTPKHLITATGQRVTLRCSPRSGDLSVYWYQQSLDQGLQFLIQYYNGEERAKGNILERFSAQQFPDLHSELNLSSLELGDSALYFCASSPHRAWNTEAFFGQGTRLTVV.

The chain joins TRBV4-3 to TRBJ1-3; a possible D gene is TRBD1 (5 bases). The germline V and J ends were trimmed by 2 bases and 0 bases, with 17 bases remaining between them. This CDR3 has 18 residues. From germline, CDR1 is LGHNA and CDR2 YSLEER. CDR3 nucleotides: TGCGCCAGCAGCCAAACCGCGTCAGGGATCGGCTCTGGAAACACCATATATTTT. It yields the protein CASSQTASGIGSGNTIYF.

This clone came up a few times. The rearrangement uses TRBV19 and TRBJ1-1; D is uncertain. V gave up 5 bases and J gave up 1 base, with 8 bases separating them. The germline gives CDR1 LNHDA, CDR2 SQIVND (reference sequence). This CDR3 region has 13 residues. This CDR3 is CASSSQSNTEAFF. CDR3 DNA sequence: TGTGCCAGTAGTTCCCAGTCGAACACTGAAGCTTTCTTT.

The rearrangement links TRBV6-5 to TRBJ1-6, with D unclear. There are 14 residues in the CDR3. V gave up 5 bases and J gave up 7 bases, with 12 bases separating them. CDR1 is MNHEY and CDR2 is SVGAGI in the germline V gene. The DNA for the CDR3 is TGTGCCAGCAGTCCAGGACGGATCAATTCACCCCTCCACTTT. Amino acid sequence: CASSPGRINSPLHF.

This chain links TRBV27 with TRBJ2-7, with D unclear. The CDR3 extends over 11 amino acids. The germline gives CDR1 MNHEY, CDR2 SMNVEV (reference sequence). V was clipped by 6 bases and J by 5 bases, with 8 bases between them. The DNA of the CDR3 is TGTGCCAGCAGCCCTCGCCACGAGCAGTACTTC. It is translated as CASSPRHEQYF.

The CDR3 loop is CASSLAGQGREEKLFF. The CDR3 DNA is TGTGCCAGCAGCTTAGCGGGACAGGGTCGAGAAGAAAAACTGTTTTTT. This chain uses TRBV13 with TRBJ1-4; 9 bases line up with TRBD1. The germline V gene has CDR1 PRHDT and CDR2 FYEKMQ (reference sequence). J gave up 8 bases and V 1 base, and 8 bases lay outside the gene matches. This CDR3 contains 16 residues.

This sequence joins TRBV28 and TRBJ1-5; D is possibly TRBD1 (5 bases). Deletions cut 2 bases from V and 6 bases from J, with 14 bases between. The CDR3 consists of 15 residues. Germline V gives CDR1 MDHEN, CDR2 SYDVKM. The CDR3 reads CASSLDSMVTQPQHF. The CDR3 DNA sequence: TGTGCCAGCAGTTTAGACAGTATGGTGACTCAGCCCCAGCATTTT.

The table lists this clone with a few counts. J is TRBJ1-4 and V is TRBV30, with TRBD1 matching over 10 bases. Trimming removed 2 bases from V and 1 base from J; junction bases left unmatched: 10. The germline CDR1 and CDR2 sequences are GTSNPN and SVGIG (reference sequence). The CDR3 is 18 amino acids. CDR3: CAWSKRLDRGGTNEKLFF. In DNA, the CDR3 is TGTGCCTGGAGTAAGAGGTTGGACAGGGGGGGAACTAATGAAAAACTGTTTTTT.

Notes on this clone: Other DNA sequences in the sample encode the same CDR3. The genes are TRBV29-1 and TRBJ2-3, with 8 bases fitting TRBD1. V shed 3 bases and J 4 bases; nucleotides not matched to a gene: 6. The CDR3 loop spans 14 amino acids. CDR1 SQVTM and CDR2 ANQGSEA come from the germline V gene. The CDR3 loop reads CSVDLDRVPDTQYF. DNA for the CDR3: TGCAGCGTTGACTTGGACAGGGTCCCAGATACGCAGTATTTT.

The genes are TRBV25-1 and TRBJ1-1, with a possible D match to TRBD1 (6 bases). Germline V gives CDR1 MGHDK, CDR2 SYGVNS. The V end was cut by 5 bases, the J end by 7 bases, with 11 bases between. There are 12 residues in the CDR3. This CDR3 reads CASSHGQFEAFF. The CDR3, as DNA: TGTGCCAGCAGTCACGGACAGTTTGAAGCTTTCTTT. The entire variable domain, with the rest obtained from reference TRBV25-1 and TRBJ1-1, is as follows: EADIYQTPRYLVIGTGKKITLECSQTMGHDKMYWYQQDPGMELHLIHYSYGVNSTEKGDLSSESTVSRIRTEHFPLTLESARPSHTSQYLCASSHGQFEAFFGQGTRLTVV.

The J gene is TRBJ2-3, the V gene TRBV7-6; D perhaps matches TRBD2 (6 bases). CDR3 length: 17 amino acids. Trimming pared 2 bases from V and 4 bases from J, leaving 19 bases between. The germline V gene encodes CDR1 SGHVS and CDR2 FNYEAQ. This CDR3 is CASSLYSGLKLPDTQYF. For the CDR3, the DNA is TGTGCCAGCAGCTTATACTCGGGACTGAAGCTCCCAGATACGCAGTATTTT.

The chain has TRBV19 and TRBJ2-1; TRBD1 matches at 9 bases. Germline V gene sequence: CDR1 LNHDA, CDR2 SQIVND (reference sequence). Trimming took 7 bases from V and 9 from J; bases not matched to a gene: 10. The CDR3 is made up of 14 amino acids. CDR3 DNA sequence: TGTGCCAGTACCGAGATACAGGGGGCCGGTGAGCAGTTCTTC. Translating it yields CASTEIQGAGEQFF.

This clone has just a few counts. This rearrangement joins TRBV4-2 to TRBJ1-5, with D possibly matching TRBD1 (5 bases). The germline V and J ends were trimmed by 0 bases and 5 bases, with 11 bases remaining between them. The germline CDR1 and CDR2 sequences are LGHNA and YNFKEQ. The CDR3 is 15 amino acids. The CDR3 reads CASSQEGGTYQPQHF. CDR3 sequence (DNA): TGTGCCAGCAGCCAAGAGGGAGGGACCTATCAGCCCCAGCATTTT.